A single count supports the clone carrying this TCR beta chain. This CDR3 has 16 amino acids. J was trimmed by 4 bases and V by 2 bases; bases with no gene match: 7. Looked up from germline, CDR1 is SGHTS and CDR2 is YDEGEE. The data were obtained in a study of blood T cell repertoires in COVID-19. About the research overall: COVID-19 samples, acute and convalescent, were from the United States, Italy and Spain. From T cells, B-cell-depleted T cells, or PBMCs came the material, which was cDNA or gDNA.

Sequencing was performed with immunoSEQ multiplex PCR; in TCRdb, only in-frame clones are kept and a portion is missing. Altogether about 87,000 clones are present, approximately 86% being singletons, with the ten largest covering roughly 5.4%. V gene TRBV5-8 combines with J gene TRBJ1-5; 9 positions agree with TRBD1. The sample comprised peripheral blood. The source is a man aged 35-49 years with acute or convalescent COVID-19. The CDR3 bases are TGTGCCAGCAGCTTTTGGGGACAGGGTAGGAATCAGCCCCAGCATTTT. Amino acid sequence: CASSFWGQGRNQPQHF.